The clone carrying this T cell receptor beta chain came up many times. The target antigen is unknown. The data are from a study of T-cell reconstitution after alpha-beta-depleted transplantation in children. Study outcomes and limitations: Newly produced T cells mostly accounted for T-cell counts and diversity one year post-transplant. Surviving recipient T cells and thymic progenitors produced the high day-60 TCRbeta diversity seen in some patients. Reportedly, alpha-beta T cells present about two months post-transplant originated from several hundred expanded clones of graft origin.

Trimming stripped 10 bases from V and 0 bases from J, with 11 bases between. This CDR3 is 13 amino acids long. Germline V gene sequence: CDR1 ENHRY, CDR2 SYGVKD. As it was prepared, the TCRbeta library received unique molecular identifiers. TCRdb reprocessed the PCR reads with MiXCR, giving one entry per CDR3 protein. This repertoire shows 700,000 or so distinct CDR3 sequences, roughly 14% found once; its top ten account for about 0.77%. The material was PBMCs, obtained before TCRalphabeta/CD19-depleted stem cell transplant. The V gene is TRBV10-3, the J gene TRBJ2-3; D gene ambiguous. The source is a girl aged 2-10 years with congenital amegakaryocytic thrombocytopenia, due to receive a stem cell transplant. The CDR3 bases are TGTGCCAAGAGCCAGGAGAGCACAGATACGCAGTATTTT. Amino acid sequence: CAKSQESTDTQYF.